The source of this T cell receptor (beta chain) is a study of beta chain features in type 1 diabetes. The wider study: Taken together, all samples contributed approximately 110 million examined sorted cells.

What was sequenced were expressed TCRB transcripts, since all of the isolated RNA had been reverse transcribed. Here immunoSEQ multiplex PCR was the method, and the copy in TCRdb shows in-frame clones only, minus some. The sample contains under 900,000 clones, around a sixth of which appear only once. Trimming took 5 bases from V and 0 from J; bases not matched to a gene: 2. CDR3 size: 14 residues. Germline V gene sequence: CDR1 MNHEY, CDR2 SMNVEV (reference sequence). This clone was observed a few times. What it binds is not known. The study's findings and limits: Sequencing used cDNA, and cells with high TCR expression could therefore be over-represented. In type 1 diabetes patients, VDJ junctions had fewer insertions; deletions at these junctions were more frequent. A possible short-template PCR bias applies equally to patients and controls.

The TCR comes from a woman aged 18 to 35 in good health. This chain links TRBV27 with TRBJ2-3, with 7 bases that match TRBD2. The sequenced sample consisted of naive CD4+ T cells from blood. The CDR3 spells CASSRAGSTDTQYF. The DNA of the CDR3 is TGTGCCAGCAGTCGAGCGGGAAGCACAGATACGCAGTATTTT.